This TCR beta chain derives from a study of read filtering for tumor transcriptome and immune sequencing. Turning to the study itself: Per sample, TCR-region reads ranged about 4.05 to 11 million by IR-seq, 85 to 1273 by RNA-seq.

This library used roughly 370 ng RNA and molecular barcoded adaptors spanning alpha/delta and beta/gamma chains. TCRdb reprocessed the reads via MiXCR and lists one record per CDR3 protein. The table has roughly 46,000 distinct CDR3 sequences, 10% to 15% seen once. Trimming stripped 0 bases from V and 8 bases from J, with 11 bases between. The CDR3 has 14 residues. Per the germline V gene, CDR1 is SNHLY and CDR2 is FYNNEI. This clonotype occurred many times. Its antigen is as yet unknown. Study-wide points: IR-seq and RNA-seq agreed better without single-read clonotypes.

Source material: a population of CD138-negative cells sorted from bone marrow. This rearrangement joins TRBV2 to TRBJ2-1; D is uncertain. The TCR sequence derives from a donor aged 40 or over with multiple myeloma. For the CDR3, the DNA is TGTGCCAGCAGTGAAGCGCTAAGGTTGCATGAGCAGTTCTTC. It encodes CASSEALRLHEQFF.